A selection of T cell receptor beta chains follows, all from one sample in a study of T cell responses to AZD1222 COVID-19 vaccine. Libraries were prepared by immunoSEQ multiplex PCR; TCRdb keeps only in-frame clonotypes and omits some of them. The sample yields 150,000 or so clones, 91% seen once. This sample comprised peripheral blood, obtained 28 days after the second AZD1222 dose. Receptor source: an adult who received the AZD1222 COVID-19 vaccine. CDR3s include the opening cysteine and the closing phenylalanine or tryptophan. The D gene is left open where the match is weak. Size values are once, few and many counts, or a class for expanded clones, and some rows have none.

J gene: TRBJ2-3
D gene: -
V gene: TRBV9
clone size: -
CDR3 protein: CASSVARGETTDTQYF
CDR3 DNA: TGTGCCAGCAGCGTAGCCCGGGGCGAAACCACAGATACGCAGTATTTT

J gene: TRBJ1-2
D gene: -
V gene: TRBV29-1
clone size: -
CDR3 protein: CSVTQGGGYGYTF
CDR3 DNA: TGCAGCGTGACACAGGGTGGGGGCTATGGCTACACCTTC

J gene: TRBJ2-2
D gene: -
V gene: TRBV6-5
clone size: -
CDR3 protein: CASSYFRGTGELFF
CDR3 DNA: TGTGCCAGCAGTTACTTCAGGGGCACCGGGGAGCTGTTTTTT

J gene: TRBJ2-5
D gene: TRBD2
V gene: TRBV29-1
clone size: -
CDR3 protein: CSADGLAGVNQETQYF
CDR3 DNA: TGCAGCGCGGACGGACTAGCGGGGGTAAACCAAGAGACCCAGTACTTC

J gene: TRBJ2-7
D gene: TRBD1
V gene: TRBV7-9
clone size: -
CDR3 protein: CASSLGQGALEQYF
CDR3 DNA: TGTGCCAGCAGCTTAGGACAGGGGGCTCTCGAGCAGTACTTC

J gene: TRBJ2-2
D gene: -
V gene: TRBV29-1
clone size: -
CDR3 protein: CSVGAGTGNTGELFF
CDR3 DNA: TGCAGCGTTGGGGCCGGGACGGGAAACACCGGGGAGCTGTTTTTT

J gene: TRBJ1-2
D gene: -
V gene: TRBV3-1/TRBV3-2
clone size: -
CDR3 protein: CASQVAVLVQNLIDGYTF
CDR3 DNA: TGTGCCAGCCAAGTAGCGGTTCTCGTACAGAACTTAATCGATGGCTACACCTTC

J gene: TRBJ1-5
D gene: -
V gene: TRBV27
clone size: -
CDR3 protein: CASSGENQPQHF
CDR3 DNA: TGTGCCAGCTCGGGAGAAAATCAGCCCCAGCATTTT

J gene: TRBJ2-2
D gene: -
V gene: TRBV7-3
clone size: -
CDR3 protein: CASSRGLRLGDTGELFF
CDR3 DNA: TGTGCCAGCAGCCGGGGACTTCGCCTTGGGGACACCGGGGAGCTGTTTTTT

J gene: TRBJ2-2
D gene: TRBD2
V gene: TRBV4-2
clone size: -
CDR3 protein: CASSQAAGGPGTGELFF
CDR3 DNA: TGTGCCAGCAGCCAAGCGGCGGGGGGGCCCGGCACCGGGGAGCTGTTTTTT

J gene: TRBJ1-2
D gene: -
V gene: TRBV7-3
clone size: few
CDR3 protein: CASSLGQQNGYTF
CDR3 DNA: TGTGCCAGCAGCCTCGGACAGCAAAATGGCTACACCTTC

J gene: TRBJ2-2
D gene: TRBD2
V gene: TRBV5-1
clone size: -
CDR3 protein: CASSPGLAGARELFF
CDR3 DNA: TGCGCCAGCAGCCCCGGACTAGCGGGAGCCAGGGAGCTGTTTTTT

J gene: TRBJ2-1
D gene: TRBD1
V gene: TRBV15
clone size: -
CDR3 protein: CATSRGGTGNEQFF
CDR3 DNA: TGTGCCACCAGCAGAGGGGGGACAGGGAATGAGCAGTTCTTC

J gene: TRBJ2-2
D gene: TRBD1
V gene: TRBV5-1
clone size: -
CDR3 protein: CASSWDRVDTGELFF
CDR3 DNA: TGCGCCAGCAGCTGGGACAGGGTGGACACCGGGGAGCTGTTTTTT

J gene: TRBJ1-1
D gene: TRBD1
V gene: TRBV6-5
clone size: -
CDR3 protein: CASSSGQGYTEAFF
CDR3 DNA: TGTGCCAGCAGTTCCGGACAGGGATACACTGAAGCTTTCTTT

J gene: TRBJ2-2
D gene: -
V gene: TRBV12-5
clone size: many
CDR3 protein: CASGLKGGGTGELFF
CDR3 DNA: TGTGCTAGTGGTTTGAAAGGGGGAGGCACCGGGGAGCTGTTTTTT

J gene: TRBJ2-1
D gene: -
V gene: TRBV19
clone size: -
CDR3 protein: CASSTPARAASYNEQFF
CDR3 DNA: TGTGCCAGTAGTACCCCTGCGAGGGCGGCTTCCTACAATGAGCAGTTCTTC

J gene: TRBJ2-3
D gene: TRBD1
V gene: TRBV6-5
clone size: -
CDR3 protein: CASRLRTGFQDTQYF
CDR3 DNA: TGTGCCAGCAGACTCAGGACAGGATTTCAAGATACGCAGTATTTT

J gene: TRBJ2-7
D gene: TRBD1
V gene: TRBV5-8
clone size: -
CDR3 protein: CASSRTGISYEQYF
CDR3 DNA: TGTGCCAGCAGCCGGACAGGGATCTCCTACGAGCAGTACTTC

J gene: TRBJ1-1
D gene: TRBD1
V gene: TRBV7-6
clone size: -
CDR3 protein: CASSYRDRGRGNTEAFF
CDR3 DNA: TGTGCCAGCAGCTATAGGGACAGGGGGCGAGGGAACACTGAAGCTTTCTTT

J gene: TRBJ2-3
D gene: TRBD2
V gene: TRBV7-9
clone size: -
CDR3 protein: CASDIAGVYTDTQYF
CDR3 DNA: TGTGCCAGCGATATAGCGGGGGTTTACACAGATACGCAGTATTTT

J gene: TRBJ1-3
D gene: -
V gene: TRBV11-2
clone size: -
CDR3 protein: CASSLNRNTIYF
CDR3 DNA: TGTGCCAGCAGCTTAAATAGAAACACCATATATTTT

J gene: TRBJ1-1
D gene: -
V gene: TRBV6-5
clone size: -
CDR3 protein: CASRLNTEAFF
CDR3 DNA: TGTGCCAGCCGGTTGAACACTGAAGCTTTCTTT

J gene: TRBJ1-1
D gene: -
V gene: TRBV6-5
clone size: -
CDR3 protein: CASSKRPETEAFF
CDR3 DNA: TGTGCCAGCAGTAAAAGACCGGAGACTGAAGCTTTCTTT

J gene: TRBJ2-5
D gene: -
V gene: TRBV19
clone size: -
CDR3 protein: CASSMVSQETQYF
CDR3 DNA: TGTGCCAGTAGTATGGTCTCCCAAGAGACCCAGTACTTC

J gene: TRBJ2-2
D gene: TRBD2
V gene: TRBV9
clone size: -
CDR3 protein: CASSVHTSGNTGELFF
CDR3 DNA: TGTGCCAGCAGCGTACATACTAGCGGAAACACCGGGGAGCTGTTTTTT

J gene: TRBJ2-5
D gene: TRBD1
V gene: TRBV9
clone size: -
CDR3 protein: CASSVEPGGETQYF
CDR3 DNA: TGTGCCAGCAGCGTAGAACCAGGGGGAGAGACCCAGTACTTC

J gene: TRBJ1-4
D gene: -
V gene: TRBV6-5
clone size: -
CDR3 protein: CASSYSTRANEKLFF
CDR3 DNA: TGTGCCAGCAGTTACTCGACCCGGGCGAATGAAAAACTGTTTTTT

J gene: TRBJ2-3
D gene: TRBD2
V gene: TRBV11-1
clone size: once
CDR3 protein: CASSAGADSTDTQYF
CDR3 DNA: TGTGCCAGCTCAGCGGGGGCTGATAGCACAGATACGCAGTATTTT

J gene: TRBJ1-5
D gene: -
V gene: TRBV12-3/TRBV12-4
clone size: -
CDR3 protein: CASSLTENQPQHF
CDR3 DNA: TGTGCCAGCAGTTTGACAGAAAATCAGCCCCAGCATTTT

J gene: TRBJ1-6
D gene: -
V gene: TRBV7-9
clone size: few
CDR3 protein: CASQLGLDNSPLHF
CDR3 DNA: TGTGCCAGCCAATTAGGGTTGGATAATTCACCCCTCCACTTT

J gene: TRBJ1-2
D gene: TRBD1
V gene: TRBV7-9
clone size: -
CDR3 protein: CASSYPGQGQGYTF
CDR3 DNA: TGTGCCAGCAGTTACCCGGGACAGGGTCAAGGCTACACCTTC

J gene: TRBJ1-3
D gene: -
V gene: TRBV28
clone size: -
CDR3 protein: CASIPAWTLSSGNTIYF
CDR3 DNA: TGTGCCAGCATCCCGGCATGGACGTTAAGCTCTGGAAACACCATATATTTT

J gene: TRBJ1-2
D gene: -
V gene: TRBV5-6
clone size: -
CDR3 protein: CASRSRDARVHRGYTF
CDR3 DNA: TGTGCCAGCAGATCGAGGGACGCGAGAGTTCATCGGGGCTACACCTTC

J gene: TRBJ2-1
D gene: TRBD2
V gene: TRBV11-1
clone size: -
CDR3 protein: CASRMGLAGVYNEQFF
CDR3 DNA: TGTGCCAGCAGAATGGGACTAGCGGGAGTATACAATGAGCAGTTCTTC

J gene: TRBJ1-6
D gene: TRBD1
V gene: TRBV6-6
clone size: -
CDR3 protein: CASSPRGQGDNSPLHF
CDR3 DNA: TGTGCCAGCAGTCCAAGAGGACAGGGCGATAATTCACCCCTCCACTTT

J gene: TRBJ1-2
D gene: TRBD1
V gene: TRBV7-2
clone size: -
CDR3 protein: CASSQRQGGGYTF
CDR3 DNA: TGTGCCAGCAGCCAGAGACAGGGGGGTGGCTACACCTTC

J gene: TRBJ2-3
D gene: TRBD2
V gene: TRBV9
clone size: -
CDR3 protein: CASSETSGGDHTQYF
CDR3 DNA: TGTGCCAGCAGTGAGACTAGCGGGGGGGATCATACGCAGTATTTT

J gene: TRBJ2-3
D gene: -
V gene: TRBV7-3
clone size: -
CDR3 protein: CASSLRAGSTDTQYF
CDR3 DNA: TGTGCCAGCAGCCTGAGAGCAGGGAGCACAGATACGCAGTATTTT

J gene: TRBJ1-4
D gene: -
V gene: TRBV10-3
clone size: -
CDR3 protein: CATLDSTNEKLFF
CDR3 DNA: TGTGCCACCCTGGACAGCACTAATGAAAAACTGTTTTTT

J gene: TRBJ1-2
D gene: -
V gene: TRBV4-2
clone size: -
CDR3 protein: CASSQVDKNYGYTF
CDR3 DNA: TGTGCCAGCAGCCAAGTGGACAAGAACTATGGCTACACCTTC

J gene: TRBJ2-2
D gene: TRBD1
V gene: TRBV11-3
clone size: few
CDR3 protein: CASSLVVQGSGELFF
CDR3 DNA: TGTGCCAGCAGCTTAGTCGTACAGGGGTCCGGGGAGCTGTTTTTT

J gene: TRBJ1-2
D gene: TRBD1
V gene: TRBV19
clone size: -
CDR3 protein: CASNLQGGNGYTF
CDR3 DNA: TGTGCCAGTAACCTACAGGGGGGAAATGGCTACACCTTC

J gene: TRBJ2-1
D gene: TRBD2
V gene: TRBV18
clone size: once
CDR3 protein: CASSPGAWREGQDNEQFF
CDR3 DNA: TGTGCCAGCTCACCAGGCGCCTGGCGGGAGGGCCAGGACAATGAGCAGTTCTTC

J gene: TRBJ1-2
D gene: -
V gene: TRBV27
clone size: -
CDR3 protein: CASSPAGYGYTF
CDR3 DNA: TGTGCCAGCAGTCCGGCTGGCTATGGCTACACCTTC

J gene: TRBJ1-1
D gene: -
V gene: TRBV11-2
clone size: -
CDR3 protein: CASSSGPYTEAFF
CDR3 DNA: TGTGCCAGCAGCTCTGGACCTTACACTGAAGCTTTCTTT

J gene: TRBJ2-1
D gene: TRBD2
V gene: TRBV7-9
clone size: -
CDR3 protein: CASSHLAGRGGNEQFF
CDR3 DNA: TGTGCCAGCAGCCATCTAGCGGGAAGGGGGGGCAATGAGCAGTTCTTC

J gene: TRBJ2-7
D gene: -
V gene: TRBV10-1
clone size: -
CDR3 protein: CASSGGIGNEQYF
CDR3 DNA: TGCGCCAGCAGTGGGGGGATCGGGAACGAGCAGTACTTC